The T cell receptor (beta chain) under discussion was sequenced for a study of cytomegalovirus exposure and HLA in healthy donors. The ends were cut back, 4 bases at V and 7 bases at J, with 13 bases in the middle. The V gene's germline CDR1 is MGHRA and CDR2 YSYEKL. CDR3 length equals 14 residues. Amplification used 60 Vbeta primers and 13 Jbeta primers. Assay used: immunoSEQ multiplex PCR; TCRdb lists only in-frame clones, some missing. This table lists tens of thousands of clones. V gene TRBV4-1 combines with J gene TRBJ1-4; no firm D call. The sequencing input was PBMCs. This TCR was sampled from a middle-aged man in good health and CMV-seronegative. The CDR3 nucleotides read TGCGCCAGCAGCCCCCTCCTGCGGGCTGAAAAACTGTTTTTT. This sequence encodes CASSPLLRAEKLFF.